The 9 T cell receptor beta chains presented below share a single source sample, sequenced in a study of brain T cells in children with intractable seizures. Only in-frame clones appear in the TCRdb table, and some are missing; sequencing was by immunoSEQ multiplex PCR. The data show tens of thousands of clones, around 91% seen once. The sample was peripheral blood, taken at surgery. The receptors stem from a girl aged 2-10 years with Rasmussen encephalitis and intractable seizures.

This clone came up once. The chain carries TRBV5-4 and TRBJ2-3, with TRBD2 matching over 8 bases. Germline V gives CDR1 SGHNT, CDR2 YYREEE (reference sequence). The CDR3 runs to 14 residues. V was pared by 4 bases and J by 11 bases, with 12 bases of the junction left unmatched. CDR3 nucleotide sequence: TGTGCCAGCAGCGCCCTAGCGGGTGGCTGGAAGCAGTATTTT. Protein: CASSALAGGWKQYF.

The chain has TRBV9 and TRBJ2-1, with 9 bases identical to TRBD2. This CDR3 is 15 amino acids long. The J segment lost 3 bases and the V segment lost 0 bases, leaving 1 base of the junction unmatched. Germline V gene lookup returns CDR1 SGDLS and CDR2 YYNGEE. The CDR3 is CASSVGRGGYNEQFF. DNA of the CDR3: TGTGCCAGCAGCGTAGGGCGGGGGGGCTACAATGAGCAGTTCTTC.

This sequence joins TRBV2 and TRBJ2-7, with D possibly being TRBD2 (6 bases). V shed 6 bases and J shed 3 bases, with 15 bases lying between them. There are 14 residues in the CDR3. CDR1 is SNHLY, CDR2 FYNNEI, per germline. Here the CDR3 reads CASRPPAGLYEQYF. CDR3 sequence (DNA): TGTGCCAGCAGGCCCCCTGCGGGGCTCTACGAGCAGTACTTC.

This clone was detected only once. This sequence joins TRBV2 and TRBJ2-2; 8 nucleotides agree with TRBD2. The CDR3 spans 16 residues. The V gene's germline CDR1 is SNHLY and CDR2 FYNNEI. Trimming at V came to 4 bases and at J to 4 bases, leaving 8 bases not matched to a gene. CDR3: CASSGPGTRVTGELFF. CDR3 bases: TGTGCCAGCAGTGGTCCCGGGACTAGGGTCACCGGGGAGCTGTTTTTT.

The chain recombines TRBV19 with TRBJ1-5; D call uncertain. Germline CDR1 and CDR2: LNHDA and SQIVND (reference sequence). Trimming stripped 5 bases from V and 5 bases from J, with 13 bases between. CDR3 length equals 14 residues. The CDR3 nucleotides read TGTGCCAGTAGTCACCAAGGACGCGATCAGCCCCAGCATTTT. Translating gives CASSHQGRDQPQHF.

CDR3 nucleotide sequence: TGTGCCAGCAGCGTAGGGGTTGGTTTGCTAGCGGGAGAAAGGGATATCAATGAGCAGTTCTTC. Its protein product is CASSVGVGLLAGERDINEQFF. The chain joins TRBV9 to TRBJ2-1, with 10 bases fitting TRBD2. The CDR3 consists of 21 residues. The trim removed 0 bases at V and 6 bases at J, leaving 21 bases unmatched. Germline CDR1 and CDR2: SGDLS and YYNGEE. The full variable domain, completed using reference TRBV9 and TRBJ2-1, is DSGVTQTPKHLITATGQRVTLRCSPRSGDLSVYWYQQSLDQGLQFLIQYYNGEERAKGNILERFSAQQFPDLHSELNLSSLELGDSALYFCASSVGVGLLAGERDINEQFFGPGTRLTVL.

This chain joins TRBV15 and TRBJ1-3, with 9 bases aligning to TRBD1. V dropped 3 bases and J dropped 4; count of bases not matched to a gene: 7. Looked up from germline, CDR1 is LNHNV and CDR2 is YYDKDF (reference sequence). The CDR3 covers 16 residues. The CDR3 is CATSRTGQGVGNTIYF. The CDR3 nucleotides read TGTGCCACCAGCAGGACGGGACAGGGAGTGGGAAACACCATATATTTT.

V gene TRBV30 combines with J gene TRBJ1-2, with 9 bases identical to TRBD1. The junction had 13 bases not matched to a gene; V was cut back by 6 bases and J by 8 bases. CDR1 and CDR2 (germline): GTSNPN, SVGIG (reference sequence). The CDR3 length is 14 residues. CDR3 sequence reads: CACLTGGAGRGYTF. The CDR3 coding sequence is TGTGCCTGTCTAACAGGGGGCGCGGGAAGGGGCTACACCTTC.

The DNA of the CDR3 is TGTGCTAGTGGTTTGGGCCACGGGAGGCCGGACTGGTCATTTTCCGAGCAGTACTTC. Translating gives CASGLGHGRPDWSFSEQYF. V and J are TRBV12-5 and TRBJ2-7, with TRBD2 identical over 7 bases. Germline V lookup: CDR1 LGHNT, CDR2 FRNRAP. Trimming at V came to 1 base and at J to 6 bases, leaving 21 bases not matched to a gene. The CDR3 totals 19 residues. Complete variable domain (other parts from reference TRBV12-5 and TRBJ2-7): DARVTQTPRHKVTEMGQEVTMRCQPILGHNTVFWYRQTMMQGLELLAYFRNRAPLDDSGMPKDRFSAEMPDATLATLKIQPSEPRDSAVYFCASGLGHGRPDWSFSEQYFGPGTRLTVT.